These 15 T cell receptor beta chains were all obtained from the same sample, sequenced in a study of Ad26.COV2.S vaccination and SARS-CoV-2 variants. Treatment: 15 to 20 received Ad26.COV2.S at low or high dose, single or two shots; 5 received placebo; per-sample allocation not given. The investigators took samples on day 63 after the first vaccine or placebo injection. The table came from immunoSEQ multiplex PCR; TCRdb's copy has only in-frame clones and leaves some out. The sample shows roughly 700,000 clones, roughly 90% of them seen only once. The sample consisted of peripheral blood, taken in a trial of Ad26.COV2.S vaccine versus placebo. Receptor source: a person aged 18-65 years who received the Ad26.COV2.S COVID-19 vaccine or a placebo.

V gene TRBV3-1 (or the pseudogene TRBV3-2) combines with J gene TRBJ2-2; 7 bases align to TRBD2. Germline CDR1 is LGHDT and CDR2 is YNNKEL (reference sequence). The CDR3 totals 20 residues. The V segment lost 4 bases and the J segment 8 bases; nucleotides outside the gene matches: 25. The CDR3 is CASSPSLWTSLMYPRGELFF. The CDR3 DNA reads TGTGCCAGCAGCCCTTCTCTTTGGACTAGTCTTATGTACCCTAGGGGGGAGCTGTTTTTT.

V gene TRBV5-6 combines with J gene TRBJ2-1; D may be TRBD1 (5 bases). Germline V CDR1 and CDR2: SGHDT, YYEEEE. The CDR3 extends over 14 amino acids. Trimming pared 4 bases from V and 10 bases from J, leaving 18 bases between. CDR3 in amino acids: CASSPATAMEEQFF. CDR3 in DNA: TGTGCCAGCAGCCCCGCGACAGCGATGGAGGAGCAGTTCTTC.

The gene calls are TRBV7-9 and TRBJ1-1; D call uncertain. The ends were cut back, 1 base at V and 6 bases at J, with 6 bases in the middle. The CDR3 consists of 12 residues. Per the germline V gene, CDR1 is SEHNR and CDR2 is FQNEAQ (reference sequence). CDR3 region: CASSLGQAEAFF. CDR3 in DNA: TGTGCCAGCAGCTTAGGACAAGCTGAAGCTTTCTTT.

The CDR3 coding sequence is TGTGCCAGCAACTTTCCCCAGGGCGGTTCTAGCACAGATACGCAGTATTTT. Its translation: CASNFPQGGSSTDTQYF. The V call is TRBV7-2, the J call TRBJ2-3; possibly TRBD1 for D (5 bases). This CDR3 is 17 amino acids long. Trimming stripped 7 bases from V and 0 bases from J, with 20 bases between. CDR1 is SGHTA, CDR2 FQGNSA, per germline.

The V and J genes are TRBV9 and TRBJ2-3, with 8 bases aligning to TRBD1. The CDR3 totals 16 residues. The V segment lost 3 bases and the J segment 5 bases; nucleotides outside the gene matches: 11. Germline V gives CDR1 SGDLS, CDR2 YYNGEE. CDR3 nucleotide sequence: TGTGCCAGCAGCGCGCCTAGGACAGGGAGCCGAGATACGCAGTATTTT. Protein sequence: CASSAPRTGSRDTQYF.

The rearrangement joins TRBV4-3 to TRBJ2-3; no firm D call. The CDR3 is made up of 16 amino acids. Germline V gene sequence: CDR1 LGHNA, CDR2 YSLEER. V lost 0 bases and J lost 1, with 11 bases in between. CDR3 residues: CASSQDDGLGTDTQYF. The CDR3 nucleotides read TGCGCCAGCAGCCAAGATGATGGCCTAGGCACAGATACGCAGTATTTT.

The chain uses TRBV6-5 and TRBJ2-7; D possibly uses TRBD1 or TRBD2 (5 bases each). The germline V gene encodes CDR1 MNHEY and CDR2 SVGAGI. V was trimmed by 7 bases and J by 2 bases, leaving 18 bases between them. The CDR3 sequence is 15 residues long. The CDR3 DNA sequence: TGTGCCAGCACCAAAACCGGGGCAGTCACCTACGAGCAGTACTTC. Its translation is CASTKTGAVTYEQYF.

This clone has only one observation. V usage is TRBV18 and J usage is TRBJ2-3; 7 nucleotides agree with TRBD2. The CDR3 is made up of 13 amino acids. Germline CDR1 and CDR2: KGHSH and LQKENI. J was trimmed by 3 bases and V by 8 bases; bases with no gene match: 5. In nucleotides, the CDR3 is TGTGCCAGCACCACCGGGGGGACAGATACGCAGTATTTT. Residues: CASTTGGTDTQYF.

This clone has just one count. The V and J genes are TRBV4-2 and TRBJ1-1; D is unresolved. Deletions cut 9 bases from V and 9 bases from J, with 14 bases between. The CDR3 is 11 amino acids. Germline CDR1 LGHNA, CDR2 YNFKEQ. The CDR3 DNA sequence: TGTGCCAGTGCAGTTGAGTCCCAAGCTTTCTTT. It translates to CASAVESQAFF.

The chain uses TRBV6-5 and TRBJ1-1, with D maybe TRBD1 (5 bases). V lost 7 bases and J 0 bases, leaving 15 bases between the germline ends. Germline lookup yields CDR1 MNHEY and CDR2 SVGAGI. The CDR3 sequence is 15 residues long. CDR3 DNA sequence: TGTGCCAGCATTAAGAGTCCCAGGGTGAACACTGAAGCTTTCTTT. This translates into CASIKSPRVNTEAFF.

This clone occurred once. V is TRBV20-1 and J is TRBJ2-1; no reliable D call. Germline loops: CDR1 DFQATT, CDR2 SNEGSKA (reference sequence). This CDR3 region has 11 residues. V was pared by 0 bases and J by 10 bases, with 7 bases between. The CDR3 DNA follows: TGCAGTGCTAGAGAGGCCCGCGAGCAGTTCTTC. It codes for CSAREAREQFF.

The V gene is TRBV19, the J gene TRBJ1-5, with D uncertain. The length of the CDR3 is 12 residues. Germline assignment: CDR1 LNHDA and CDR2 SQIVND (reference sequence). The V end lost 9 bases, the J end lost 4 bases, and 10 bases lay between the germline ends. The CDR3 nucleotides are TGTGCCAGCCGGGAGGCAAATCAGCCCCAGCATTTT. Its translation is CASREANQPQHF.

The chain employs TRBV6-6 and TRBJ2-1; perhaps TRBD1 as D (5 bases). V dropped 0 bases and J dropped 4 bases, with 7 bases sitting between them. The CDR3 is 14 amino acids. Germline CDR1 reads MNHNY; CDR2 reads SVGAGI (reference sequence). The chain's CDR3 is CASSYSGPYNEQFF. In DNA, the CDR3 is TGTGCCAGCAGTTACTCGGGGCCGTACAATGAGCAGTTCTTC.

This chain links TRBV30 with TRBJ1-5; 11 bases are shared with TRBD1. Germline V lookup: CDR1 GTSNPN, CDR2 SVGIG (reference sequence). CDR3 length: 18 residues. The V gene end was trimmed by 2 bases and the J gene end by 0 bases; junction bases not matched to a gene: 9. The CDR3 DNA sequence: TGTGCCTGGAGTCGCTCCGGGACAGGGGGATATAGCAATCAGCCCCAGCATTTT. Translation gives CAWSRSGTGGYSNQPQHF.

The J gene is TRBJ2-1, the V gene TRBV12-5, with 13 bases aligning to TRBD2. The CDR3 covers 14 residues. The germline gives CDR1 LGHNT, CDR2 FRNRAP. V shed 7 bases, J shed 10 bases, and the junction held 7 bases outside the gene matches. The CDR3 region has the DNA TGTGCTAGTGCCGGACTAGCGGGGGCGTTCGAGCAGTTCTTC. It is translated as CASAGLAGAFEQFF.